This T cell receptor beta chain is from a study of T cell clones after liver transplantation. Findings and caveats of the study: In most of the 8 subjects, circulating graft-donor-reactive CD4 TCRbeta sequences fell significantly after transplant.

Clones were sequenced by immunoSEQ multiplex PCR, and TCRdb holds only the in-frame ones, with some missing. Of fewer than 110,000 clones in the sample, roughly 80% were seen once. The CDR3 runs 18 residues. This clone was seen just once. Its specificity is not known. J is TRBJ2-5 and V is TRBV12-2; TRBD2, as called in the table, went unchecked against the DNA. TRBV12-2 is termed a pseudogene. Sequencing used CD4+ T cells from blood, obtained approximately 45 months after liver transplant. This TCR was recovered from a human patient who received a liver transplant. Some T cells may be provided by the graft donor. CDR3 in amino acids: CASRLCGGPMVRVGTQYF. The CDR3 bases are TGTGCAAGTCGCCTCTGCGGGGGGCCCATGGTGCGAGTAGGGACCCAGTACTTC.